The sequence of this T cell receptor beta chain was determined in a study of human T cells and chemical hapten exposure. As for time point: patch test 2, 6 weeks after DPC sensitization. Treatment here: therapeutic diphenylcyclopropenone sensitization with weekly scalp DPC. Someone pulled total RNA out of unfractionated whole blood. J gave up 6 bases and V 6 bases, and 8 bases lay outside the gene matches. Germline values: CDR1 LNHDA, CDR2 SQIVND (reference sequence). This CDR3 spans 15 amino acids. TCRdb used MiXCR to reprocess the RACE reads, holding one entry per CDR3 protein. This table holds about 42,000 distinct CDR3 sequences, approximately 9.7% found once. Study-wide points: There were significantly more large CDR3 similarity clusters among expanded TCRs than among controls.

This clonotype was counted many times. The antigen remains undetermined. The chain couples TRBV19 to TRBJ2-1; 10 bases match TRBD2. The clonotype comes from a woman in her 30s with alopecia areata. Some clones in this sample may be carry-over from other donors' samples. The sample was whole blood, taken in connection with sensitization to the hapten diphenylcyclopropenone (DPC). The CDR3 coding sequence is TGTGCCAGTAGCCTTAGCGGGGGGACCTCCAATGAGCAGTTCTTC. Protein: CASSLSGGTSNEQFF.